Below are 5 T cell receptor beta chains sequenced from a single sample in a study of PD-L1 blockade in urothelial cancer. TCRdb's copy holds only in-frame clones and misses some; the assay was immunoSEQ multiplex PCR. The sample lists tens of thousands of clones, 80% seen once, with 16% in the top ten. The time point was: pretreatment peripheral blood. Sequenced material: PBMCs, taken around atezolizumab (anti-PD-L1) treatment. The receptors stem from a man aged 60-69 years with urothelial cancer.

This chain links TRBV25-1 with TRBJ2-2; 9 bases fit TRBD1. Germline-derived CDR1 and CDR2 are MGHDK and SYGVNS. V dropped 4 bases and J dropped 4; count of bases not matched to a gene: 4. This CDR3 contains 15 residues. The CDR3 region is CASSAQGAGTGELFF. For the CDR3, the DNA is TGTGCCAGCAGTGCACAGGGGGCTGGCACCGGGGAGCTGTTTTTT.

This clone came up a few times. The chain recombines TRBV19 with TRBJ2-3, with D hard to call. The germline CDR1 and CDR2 sequences are LNHDA and SQIVND (reference sequence). The CDR3 runs to 14 residues. V was clipped by 6 bases and J by 1 base, with 11 bases between them. DNA for the CDR3: TGTGCCAGTAGCACGATTCAGGGCACAGATACGCAGTATTTT. Its protein product is CASSTIQGTDTQYF.

This CDR3 reads CASSRLQADDTQYF. Here the CDR3 DNA reads TGCGCCAGCAGCCGCTTACAGGCAGACGATACGCAGTATTTT. The V gene is TRBV5-1, the J gene TRBJ2-3; a weak D match, TRBD1 (5 bases). This CDR3 contains 14 residues. V lost 4 bases, J lost 6 bases, and 15 bases lay in between. Germline CDR1 SGHRS, CDR2 YFSETQ.

This clone appeared a few times. The chain is built from TRBV5-6 and TRBJ1-5; no clear D. This CDR3 is built from 15 residues. V lost 4 bases and J 2 bases, leaving 13 bases between the germline ends. The V gene's germline CDR1 is SGHDT and CDR2 YYEEEE. In nucleotides, the CDR3 is TGTGCCAGCAGCGGATCGAGCGCGGGCAATCAGCCCCAGCATTTT. Its translation is CASSGSSAGNQPQHF.

The V call is TRBV6-1, the J call TRBJ1-4; D unclear. The germline CDR1 and CDR2 sequences are MNHNS and SASEGT. The CDR3 is 14 amino acids. V lost 4 bases to trimming and J lost 8 bases, with 14 bases between them. CDR3 in amino acids: CASSVQLEGEKLFF. For the CDR3, the DNA is TGTGCCAGCAGTGTACAGCTCGAGGGAGAAAAACTGTTTTTT.